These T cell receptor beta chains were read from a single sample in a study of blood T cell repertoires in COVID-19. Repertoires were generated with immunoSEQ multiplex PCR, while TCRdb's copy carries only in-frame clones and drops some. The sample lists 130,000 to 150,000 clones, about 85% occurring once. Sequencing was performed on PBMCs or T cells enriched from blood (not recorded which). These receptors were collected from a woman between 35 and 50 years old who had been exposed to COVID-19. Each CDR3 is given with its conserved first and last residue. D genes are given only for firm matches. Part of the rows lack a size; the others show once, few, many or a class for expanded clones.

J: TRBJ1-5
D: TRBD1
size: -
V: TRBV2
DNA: TGTGCCAGCAGGGGGACAGGGAATCAGCCCCAGCATTTT
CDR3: CASRGTGNQPQHF

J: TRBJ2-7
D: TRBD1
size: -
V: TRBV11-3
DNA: TGTGCCAGCGGCAAGACAGGGTCTGATGAGCAGTACTTC
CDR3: CASGKTGSDEQYF

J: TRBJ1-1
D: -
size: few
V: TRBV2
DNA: TGTGCCAGCAGTGTGGGCCAGCTTCAGAACACTGAAGCTTTCTTT
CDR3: CASSVGQLQNTEAFF

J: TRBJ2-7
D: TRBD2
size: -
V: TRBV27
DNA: TGTGCCAGCACCCCAGCGGGGGGACTAACGAGGCAGTACTTC
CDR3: CASTPAGGLTRQYF

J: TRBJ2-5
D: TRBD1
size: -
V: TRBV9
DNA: TGTGCCAGCAGCTTGACAGGGGTGTTGGGGGAGACCCAGTACTTC
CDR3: CASSLTGVLGETQYF

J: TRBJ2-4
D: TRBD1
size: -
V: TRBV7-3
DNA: TGTGCCAGCAGCCCCGGACAGGGGGGTAACATTCAGTACTTC
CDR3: CASSPGQGGNIQYF

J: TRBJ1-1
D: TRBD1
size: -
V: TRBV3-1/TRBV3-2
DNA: TGTGCCAGCAGCCAAGACGGACAGGGAGGCACTGAAGCTTTCTTT
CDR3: CASSQDGQGGTEAFF

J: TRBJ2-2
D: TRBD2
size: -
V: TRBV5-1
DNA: TGCGCCAGCAGCTTGGTACTAGCGGATACCGGGGAGCTGTTTTTT
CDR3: CASSLVLADTGELFF

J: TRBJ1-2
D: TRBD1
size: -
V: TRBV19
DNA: TGTGCCAGTAGGGACAGGGATCCTCCCTATGGCTACACCTTC
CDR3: CASRDRDPPYGYTF

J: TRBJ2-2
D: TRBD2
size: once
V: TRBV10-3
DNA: TGTGCCATCAGTAAGACTAGCGGGAACACCGGGGAGCTGTTTTTT
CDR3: CAISKTSGNTGELFF

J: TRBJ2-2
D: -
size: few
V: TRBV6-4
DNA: TGTGCCAGCAGCGTAGGGGGCACCGGGGAGCTGTTTTTT
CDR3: CASSVGGTGELFF

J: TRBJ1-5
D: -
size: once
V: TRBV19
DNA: TGTGCCAGTAGAAGCGGGACGGCAAATCAGCCCCAGCATTTT
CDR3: CASRSGTANQPQHF

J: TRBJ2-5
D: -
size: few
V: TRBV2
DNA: TGTGCCAGCAAGGCTGGGGCGCAAGAGACCCAGTACTTC
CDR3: CASKAGAQETQYF

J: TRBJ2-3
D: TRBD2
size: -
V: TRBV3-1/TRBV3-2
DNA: TGTGCCAGCAGCACTAGTAGCGGGGGGACGAGAGATACGCAGTATTTT
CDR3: CASSTSSGGTRDTQYF

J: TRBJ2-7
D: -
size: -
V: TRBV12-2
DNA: TGTGCAAGTCGCCCTAGACGGGAGGGATTCTACGAGCAGTACTTC
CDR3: CASRPRREGFYEQYF

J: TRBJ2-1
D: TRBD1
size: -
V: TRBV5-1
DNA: TGCGCCAGCAGCTTGGACAGGGGGCACGGTGAGCAGTTCTTC
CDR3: CASSLDRGHGEQFF

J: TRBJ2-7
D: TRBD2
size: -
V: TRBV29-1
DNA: TGCAGCGTTGAAGGGGGTGGGACTAGCGGCTCCTACGAGCAGTACTTC
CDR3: CSVEGGGTSGSYEQYF

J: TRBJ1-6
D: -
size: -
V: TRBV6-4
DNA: TGTGCCAGCAGTGACTCGCCCGAGGCACCCCTCCACTTT
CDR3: CASSDSPEAPLHF

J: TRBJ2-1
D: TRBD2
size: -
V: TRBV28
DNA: TGTGCCAGCAGTTCCGGGACTAGCGGGAGTCTTGAGCAGTTCTTC
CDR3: CASSSGTSGSLEQFF

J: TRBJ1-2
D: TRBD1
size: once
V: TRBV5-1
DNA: TGCGCCAGCAGTCGGACAGGAGGTGGCTACACCTTC
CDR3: CASSRTGGGYTF

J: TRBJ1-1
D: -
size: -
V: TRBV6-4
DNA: TGTGCCAGCAGTGACCGGGCCGGAGGGAACACTGAAGCTTTCTTT
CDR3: CASSDRAGGNTEAFF

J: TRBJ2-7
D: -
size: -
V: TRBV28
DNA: TGTGCCAGCAGTTTCAGGACCTACGAGCAGTACTTC
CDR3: CASSFRTYEQYF

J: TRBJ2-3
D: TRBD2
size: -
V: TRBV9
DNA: TGTGCCAGCAGCCCCCTAGGTAGCGGGGGCACAGATACGCAGTATTTT
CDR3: CASSPLGSGGTDTQYF

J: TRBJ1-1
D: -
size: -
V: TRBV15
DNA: TGTGCCACCAGCAGAGGGGGGCAGATGTACACTGAAGCTTTCTTT
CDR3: CATSRGGQMYTEAFF

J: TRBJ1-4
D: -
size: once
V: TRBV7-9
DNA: TGTGCCAGCAGCTTAGAGGTTGCAGGGGCTAAACTGTTTTTT
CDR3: CASSLEVAGAKLFF

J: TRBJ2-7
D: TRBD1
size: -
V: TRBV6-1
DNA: TGTGCCAGCAGTGAAGGGACAGGGGGCTACGAGCAGTACTTC
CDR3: CASSEGTGGYEQYF

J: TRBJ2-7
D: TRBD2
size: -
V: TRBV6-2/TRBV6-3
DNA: TGTGCCAGCAGTTACCCCGGACTAGCGGGAGGGTTGAACGAGCAGTACTTC
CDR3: CASSYPGLAGGLNEQYF

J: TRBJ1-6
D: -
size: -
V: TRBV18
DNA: TGTGCCAGCTCACCAGGGGTTAGCGGCAGCTTTAATTCACCCCTCCACTTT
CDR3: CASSPGVSGSFNSPLHF

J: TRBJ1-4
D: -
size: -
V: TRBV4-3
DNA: TGCGCCAGCAGCCAAGATGTGCCCCCGGACAGATATAATGGTCTGTTTTTT
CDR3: CASSQDVPPDRYNGLFF

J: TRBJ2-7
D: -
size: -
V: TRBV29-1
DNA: TGCAGCGCCATCTCTTGCGGGGCAGTCATCTACGAGCAGTACTTC
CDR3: CSAISCGAVIYEQYF

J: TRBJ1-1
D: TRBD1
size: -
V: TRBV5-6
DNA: TGTGCCAGCAGCTTCCAGGGGGGTGACACTGAAGCTTTCTTT
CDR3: CASSFQGGDTEAFF

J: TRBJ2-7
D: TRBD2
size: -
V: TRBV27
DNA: TGTGCCAGCCAACCCCGGACTAGCGGGAGTTACGAGCAGTACTTC
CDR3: CASQPRTSGSYEQYF

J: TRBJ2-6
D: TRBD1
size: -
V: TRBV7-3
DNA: TGTGCCAGCAGCCCACAGGGGGCTTCCGGGGCCAACGTCCTGACTTTC
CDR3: CASSPQGASGANVLTF

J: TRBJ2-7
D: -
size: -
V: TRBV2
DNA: TGTGCCAGCAGATCAAACACGTATCCCTACGAGCAGTACTTC
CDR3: CASRSNTYPYEQYF

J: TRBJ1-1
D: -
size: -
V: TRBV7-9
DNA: TGTGCCAGCAGCCCGGAGGCGAACACTGAAGCTTTCTTT
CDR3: CASSPEANTEAFF

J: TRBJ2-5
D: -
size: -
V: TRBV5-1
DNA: TGCGCCAGCAGCTCTCAGGGGGGAGAGACCCAGTACTTC
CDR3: CASSSQGGETQYF

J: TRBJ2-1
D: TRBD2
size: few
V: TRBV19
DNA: TGTGCCAGTAGTCGGACTAGTACCTACAATGAGCAGTTCTTC
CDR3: CASSRTSTYNEQFF

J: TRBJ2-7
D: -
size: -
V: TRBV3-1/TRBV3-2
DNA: TGTGCCAGCAGCGCGAACTACGAGCAGTACTTC
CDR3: CASSANYEQYF

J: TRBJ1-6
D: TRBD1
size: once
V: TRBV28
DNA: TGTGCCACTATTCTCCAGGGGGCTAATTCACCCCTCCACTTT
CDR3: CATILQGANSPLHF

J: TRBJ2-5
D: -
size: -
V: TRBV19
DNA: TGTGCCAGTAGTAGGGCAGGAAAAGAGACCCAGTACTTC
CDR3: CASSRAGKETQYF

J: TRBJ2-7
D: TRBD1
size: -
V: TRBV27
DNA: TGTGCCAGCAGCCCCGGGACAGCTTACTACGAGCAGTACTTC
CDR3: CASSPGTAYYEQYF

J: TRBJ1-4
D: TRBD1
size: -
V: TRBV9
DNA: TGTGCCAGCAGCCCAGCAGGGACAGGGGGCAGAGAAAAACTGTTTTTT
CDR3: CASSPAGTGGREKLFF

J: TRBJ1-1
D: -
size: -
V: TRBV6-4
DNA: TGTGCCAGCAGTCCCGACAGAGGTGGCATGAACACTGAAGCTTTCTTT
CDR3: CASSPDRGGMNTEAFF

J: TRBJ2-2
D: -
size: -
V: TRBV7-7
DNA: TGTGCCAGCAGCCTCACCGGGGGGAACACCGGGGAGCTGTTTTTT
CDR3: CASSLTGGNTGELFF

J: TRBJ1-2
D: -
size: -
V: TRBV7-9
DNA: TGTGCCAGCAGCTTCACGGGACTTGACTATGGCTACACCTTC
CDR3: CASSFTGLDYGYTF

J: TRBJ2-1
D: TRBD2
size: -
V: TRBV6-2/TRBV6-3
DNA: TGTGCCAGCAGTCGACTAGCGGGAGTCCCTGAGCAGTTCTTC
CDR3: CASSRLAGVPEQFF

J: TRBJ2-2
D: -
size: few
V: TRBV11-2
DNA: TGTGCCAGCAGCCCCAGCGGAAGCACCGGGGAGCTGTTTTTT
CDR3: CASSPSGSTGELFF

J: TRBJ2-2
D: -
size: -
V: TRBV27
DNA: TGTGCCAGCAGTTTGCAGCAGGGGTACACCGGGGAGCTGTTTTTT
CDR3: CASSLQQGYTGELFF

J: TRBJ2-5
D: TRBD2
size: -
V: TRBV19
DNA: TGTGCCAGTAGTGCCCGTTGGCGGGGGGGAGAGACCCAGTACTTC
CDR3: CASSARWRGGETQYF

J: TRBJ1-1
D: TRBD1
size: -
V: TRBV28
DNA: TGTGCCAGCAGTCTAACAGGGGGCGCCGGCACTGAAGCTTTCTTT
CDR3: CASSLTGGAGTEAFF

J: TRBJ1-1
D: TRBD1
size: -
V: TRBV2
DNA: TGTGCCAGCAGCTATACAGGGGGTGAGACTGAAGCTTTCTTT
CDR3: CASSYTGGETEAFF

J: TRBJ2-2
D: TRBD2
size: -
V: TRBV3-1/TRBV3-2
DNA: TGTGCCAGCAGCACCCGACTAGCGGGAGAAACCGGGGAGCTGTTTTTT
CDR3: CASSTRLAGETGELFF

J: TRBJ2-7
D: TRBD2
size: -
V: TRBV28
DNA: TGTGCCAGCAGTTTTATGCGGAGCGGGAGCTACGAGCAGTACTTC
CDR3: CASSFMRSGSYEQYF

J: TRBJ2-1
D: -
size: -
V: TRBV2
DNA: TGTGCCAGCTCCAGCGGGTGGGGCTCCTACAATGAGCAGTTCTTC
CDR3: CASSSGWGSYNEQFF

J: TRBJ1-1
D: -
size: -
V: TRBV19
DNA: TGTGCCAGTAGTATAGCGGGGGACCGTACCACTGAAGCTTTCTTT
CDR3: CASSIAGDRTTEAFF

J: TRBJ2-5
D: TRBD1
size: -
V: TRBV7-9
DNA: TGTGCCAGCAGCTCCCGGGACCCCAGGGGGGAGACCCAGTACTTC
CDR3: CASSSRDPRGETQYF

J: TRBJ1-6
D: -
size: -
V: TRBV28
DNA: TGTGCCAGCAGTTTTGCAGGCCTAAATTCACCCCTCCACTTT
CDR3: CASSFAGLNSPLHF

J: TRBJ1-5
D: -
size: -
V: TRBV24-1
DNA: TGTGCCACCAGTGTCACGAGTAATAGCAATCAGCCCCAGCATTTT
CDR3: CATSVTSNSNQPQHF

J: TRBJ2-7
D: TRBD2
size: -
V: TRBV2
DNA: TGTACCGGGGGGAGGACAACCTACGAGCAGTACTTC
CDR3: CTGGRTTYEQYF

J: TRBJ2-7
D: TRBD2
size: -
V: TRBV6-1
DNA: TGTGCCAGCAGTGAAACTAGCGGGGAGTACGAGCAGTACTTC
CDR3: CASSETSGEYEQYF